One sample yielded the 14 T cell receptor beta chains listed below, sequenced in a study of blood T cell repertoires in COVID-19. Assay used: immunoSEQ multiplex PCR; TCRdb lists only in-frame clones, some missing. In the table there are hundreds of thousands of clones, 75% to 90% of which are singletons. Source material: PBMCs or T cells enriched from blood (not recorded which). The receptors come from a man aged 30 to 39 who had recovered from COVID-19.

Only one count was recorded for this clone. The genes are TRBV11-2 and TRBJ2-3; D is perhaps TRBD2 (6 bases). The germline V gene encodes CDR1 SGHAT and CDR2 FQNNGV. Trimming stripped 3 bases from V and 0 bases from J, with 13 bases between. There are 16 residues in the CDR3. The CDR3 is CASSFGRDSSTDTQYF. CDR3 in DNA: TGTGCCAGCAGCTTCGGCCGGGACTCTAGCACAGATACGCAGTATTTT.

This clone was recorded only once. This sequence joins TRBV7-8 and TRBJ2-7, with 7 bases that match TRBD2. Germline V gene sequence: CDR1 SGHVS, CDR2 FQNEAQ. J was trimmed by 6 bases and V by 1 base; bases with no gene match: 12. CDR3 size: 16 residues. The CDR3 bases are TGTGCCAGCAGCTTAGGGGCGGGACTACCTGGAGGCGAGCAGTACTTC. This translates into CASSLGAGLPGGEQYF.

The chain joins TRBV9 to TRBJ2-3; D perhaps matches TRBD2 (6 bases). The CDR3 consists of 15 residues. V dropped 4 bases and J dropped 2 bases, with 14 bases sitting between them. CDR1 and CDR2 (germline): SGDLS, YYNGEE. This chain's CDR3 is CASSRGSGPTDTQYF. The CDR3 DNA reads TGTGCCAGCAGCCGTGGAAGCGGGCCCACAGATACGCAGTATTTT.

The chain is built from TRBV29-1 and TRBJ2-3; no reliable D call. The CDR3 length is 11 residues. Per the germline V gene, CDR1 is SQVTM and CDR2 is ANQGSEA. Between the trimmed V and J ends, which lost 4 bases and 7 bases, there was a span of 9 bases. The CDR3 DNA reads TGCAGCGTTGCCCGGGTGAATACGCAGTATTTT. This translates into CSVARVNTQYF.

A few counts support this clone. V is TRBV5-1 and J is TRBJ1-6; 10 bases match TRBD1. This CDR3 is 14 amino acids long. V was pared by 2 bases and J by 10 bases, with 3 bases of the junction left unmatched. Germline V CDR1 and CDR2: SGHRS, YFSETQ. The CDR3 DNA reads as TGCGCCAGCAGCTTTGGACAGGGGGTGTCACCCCTCCACTTT. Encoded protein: CASSFGQGVSPLHF.

The CDR3 protein is CASAPGQGALWNTGELFF. CDR3 bases: TGTGCCAGCGCTCCGGGACAGGGGGCGCTTTGGAACACCGGGGAGCTGTTTTTT. The chain recombines TRBV7-2 with TRBJ2-2, with 12 bases aligning to TRBD1. V shed 8 bases and J 1 base; nucleotides not matched to a gene: 11. Germline CDR1 is SGHTA and CDR2 is FQGNSA. This CDR3 is built from 18 residues. The full variable domain, rest sourced from reference TRBV7-2 and TRBJ2-2, is GAGVSQSPSNKVTEKGKDVELRCDPISGHTALYWYRQSLGQGLEFLIYFQGNSAPDKSGLPSDRFSAERTGGSVSTLTIQRTQQEDSAVYLCASAPGQGALWNTGELFFGEGSRLTVL.

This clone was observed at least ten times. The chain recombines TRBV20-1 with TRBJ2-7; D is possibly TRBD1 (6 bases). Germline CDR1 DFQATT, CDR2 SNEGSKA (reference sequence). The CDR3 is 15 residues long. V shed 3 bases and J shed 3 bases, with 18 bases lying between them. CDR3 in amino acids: CSASFMRAGDYEQYF. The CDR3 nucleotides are TGCAGTGCTAGTTTTATGCGGGCAGGGGACTACGAGCAGTACTTC.

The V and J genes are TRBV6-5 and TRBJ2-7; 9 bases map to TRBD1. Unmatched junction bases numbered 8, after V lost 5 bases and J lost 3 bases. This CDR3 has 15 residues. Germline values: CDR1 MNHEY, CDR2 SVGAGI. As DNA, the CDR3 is TGTGCCAGCAGTACCACCGGGACAGGGTTCTACGAGCAGTACTTC. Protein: CASSTTGTGFYEQYF.

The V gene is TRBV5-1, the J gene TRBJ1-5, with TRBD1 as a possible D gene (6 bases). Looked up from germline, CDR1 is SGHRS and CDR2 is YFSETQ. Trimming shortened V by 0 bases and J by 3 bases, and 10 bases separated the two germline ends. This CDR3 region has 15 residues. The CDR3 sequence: CASSLESGVNQPQHF. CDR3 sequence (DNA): TGCGCCAGCAGCTTGGAATCAGGGGTCAATCAGCCCCAGCATTTT.

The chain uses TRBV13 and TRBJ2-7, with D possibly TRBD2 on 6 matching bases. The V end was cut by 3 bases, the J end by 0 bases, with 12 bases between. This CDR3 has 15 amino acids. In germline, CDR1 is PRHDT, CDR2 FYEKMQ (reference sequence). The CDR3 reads CASSFGGQDSYEQYF. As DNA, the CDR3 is TGTGCCAGCAGCTTTGGAGGGCAAGACTCCTACGAGCAGTACTTC.

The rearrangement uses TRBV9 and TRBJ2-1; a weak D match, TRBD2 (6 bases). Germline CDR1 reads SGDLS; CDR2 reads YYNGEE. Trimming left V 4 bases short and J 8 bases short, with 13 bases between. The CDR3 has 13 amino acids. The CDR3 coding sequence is TGTGCCAGCAGCTCGACTAGGGGCGATGAGCAGTTCTTC. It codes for CASSSTRGDEQFF.

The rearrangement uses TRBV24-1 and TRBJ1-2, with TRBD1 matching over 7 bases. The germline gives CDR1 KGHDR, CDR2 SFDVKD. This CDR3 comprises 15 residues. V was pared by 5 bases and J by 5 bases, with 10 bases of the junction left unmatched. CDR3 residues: CATSAGGGVSYGYTF. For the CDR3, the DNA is TGTGCCACCAGTGCTGGAGGGGGCGTTAGTTATGGCTACACCTTC.

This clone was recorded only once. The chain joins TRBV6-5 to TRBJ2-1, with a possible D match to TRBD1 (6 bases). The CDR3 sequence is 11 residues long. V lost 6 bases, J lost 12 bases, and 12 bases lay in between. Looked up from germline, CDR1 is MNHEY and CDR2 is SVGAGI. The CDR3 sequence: CASSNRVGQFF. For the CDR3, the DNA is TGTGCCAGCAGCAACAGGGTTGGGCAGTTCTTC.

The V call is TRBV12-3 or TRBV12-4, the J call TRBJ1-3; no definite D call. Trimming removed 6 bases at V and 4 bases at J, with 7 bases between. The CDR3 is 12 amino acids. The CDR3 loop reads CASSSTGNTIYF. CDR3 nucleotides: TGTGCCAGCAGCAGTACCGGAAACACCATATATTTT.